What follows are 20 T cell receptor beta chains derived from one specimen sequenced in a study of Ad26.COV2.S vaccination and SARS-CoV-2 variants. Profiled with immunoSEQ multiplex PCR; TCRdb holds only in-frame clones, not every one. The table lists some 180,000 clones, approximately 88% of them singletons, with approximately 6% in the top ten. Sample: peripheral blood, taken after recovery from COVID-19. All receptors derive from a human donor who had recovered from COVID-19.

This clone has a handful of counts. The CDR3 DNA is TGTGCCAGCAGGGTGGGGGGAACGGGGATAGAGACCCAGTACTTC. Translating gives CASRVGGTGIETQYF. V is TRBV27 and J is TRBJ2-5; D perhaps matches TRBD2 (6 bases). The CDR3 consists of 15 residues. Germline values: CDR1 MNHEY, CDR2 SMNVEV (reference sequence). V dropped 6 bases and J dropped 4 bases, with 18 bases sitting between them.

This clone was picked up a small number of times. This sequence joins TRBV6-6 and TRBJ2-1; D possibly uses TRBD1 or TRBD2 (6 bases each). The CDR3 length is 15 residues. V was clipped by 0 bases and J by 9 bases, with 15 bases between them. Germline CDR1 reads MNHNY; CDR2 reads SVGAGI (reference sequence). The CDR3 loop reads CASSYSPAGGGEQFF. The CDR3, as DNA: TGTGCCAGCAGTTACTCCCCGGCCGGGGGCGGTGAGCAGTTCTTC.

The chain combines TRBV12-5 with TRBJ2-5; D is perhaps TRBD1 or TRBD2 (5 bases each). Trimming took off 6 bases at V and 7 bases at J, with 18 bases between the two ends. CDR1 and CDR2 from the germline V gene are LGHNT and FRNRAP. The CDR3 is made up of 14 amino acids. As DNA, the CDR3 is TGTGCTAGTGGCCCCGGGACGGTCCAGGGGACCCAGTACTTC. It translates to CASGPGTVQGTQYF.

The sample holds one count of this clone. J is TRBJ2-5 and V is TRBV5-8; 8 bases align to TRBD2. This CDR3 comprises 14 residues. CDR1 SGHTS and CDR2 YDEGEE come from the germline V gene. J was trimmed by 5 bases and V by 4 bases; bases with no gene match: 7. CDR3 in amino acids: CASSQHSGAETQYF. CDR3 nucleotide sequence: TGTGCCAGCAGCCAGCATAGCGGGGCGGAGACCCAGTACTTC.

In this sample, this clone turned up a few times. The V call is TRBV13, the J call TRBJ2-7; D might be TRBD1 or TRBD2, each matching 5 bases. The germline V gene encodes CDR1 PRHDT and CDR2 FYEKMQ (reference sequence). This CDR3 has 13 residues. The germline V and J ends were trimmed by 5 bases and 3 bases, with 11 bases remaining between them. CDR3 bases: TGTGCCAGCAGCCAGCGGCAGGGCTACGAGCAGTACTTC. Translated, it gives CASSQRQGYEQYF. The full variable domain, in which reference TRBV13 and TRBJ2-7 provide the parts outside the CDR3, is AAGVIQSPRHLIKEKRETATLKCYPIPRHDTVYWYQQGPGQDPQFLISFYEKMQSDKGSIPDRFSAQQFSDYHSELNMSSLELGDSALYFCASSQRQGYEQYFGPGTRLTVT.

V usage is TRBV21-1 and J usage is TRBJ1-4. TRBV21-1 corresponds to a pseudogene. This CDR3 region has 15 residues. This CDR3 is CASSIVTGENEKLFF. The CDR3 bases are TGTGCCAGCAGCATAGTAACGGGTGAAAATGAAAAACTGTTTTTT.

The chain links TRBV7-9 to TRBJ1-1; 7 bases match TRBD1. This CDR3 contains 15 residues. After removal of 5 bases from V and 5 bases from J, the junction contained 11 bases not matched to a gene. Per germline, CDR1 SEHNR and CDR2 FQNEAQ (reference sequence). The CDR3 sequence is CASSPRTGFPTEAFF. The CDR3 DNA reads TGTGCCAGCAGCCCCCGGACAGGTTTCCCGACTGAAGCTTTCTTT.

The chain recombines TRBV6-5 with TRBJ2-3, with D maybe TRBD1 (5 bases). V was shortened by 0 bases and J by 2 bases, with 6 bases between the two germline ends. Germline-derived CDR1 and CDR2 are MNHEY and SVGAGI. This CDR3 is built from 14 residues. The CDR3 is CASSYSGPTDTQYF. The DNA of the CDR3 is TGTGCCAGCAGTTACTCGGGGCCCACAGATACGCAGTATTTT.

This chain uses TRBV27 with TRBJ2-2; tentatively, D is TRBD2 (5 bases). The CDR3 loop spans 16 amino acids. CDR1 MNHEY and CDR2 SMNVEV come from the germline V gene (reference sequence). Trimming removed 6 bases at V and 0 bases at J, with 14 bases between. CDR3 amino acids: CASSFIAFANTGELFF. The CDR3 DNA is TGTGCCAGCAGCTTTATAGCGTTCGCGAACACCGGGGAGCTGTTTTTT.

The chain links TRBV19 to TRBJ2-2, with TRBD1 as a possible D gene (5 bases). V gave up 3 bases and J gave up 1 base, with 15 bases separating them. The V gene's germline CDR1 is LNHDA and CDR2 SQIVND (reference sequence). CDR3 length: 17 residues. The CDR3 reads CASSIRVGHVNTGELFF. The CDR3, as DNA: TGTGCCAGTAGTATCCGAGTGGGGCACGTGAACACCGGGGAGCTGTTTTTT.

This clone was seen only a few times. This rearrangement joins TRBV18 to TRBJ2-1, with D unclear. CDR3 size: 13 residues. Between the trimmed V and J ends, which lost 4 bases and 2 bases, there was a span of 6 bases. Per germline, CDR1 KGHSH and CDR2 LQKENI. The CDR3 sequence is CASSQGTYNEQFF. In DNA form, the CDR3 reads TGTGCCAGCTCACAGGGTACCTACAATGAGCAGTTCTTC.

J is TRBJ1-2 and V is TRBV29-1; 7 positions agree with TRBD1. J gave up 4 bases and V 7 bases, and 6 bases lay outside the gene matches. CDR3 length equals 12 residues. CDR1 and CDR2 from the germline V gene are SQVTM and ANQGSEA. This chain's CDR3 is CSASGTVYGYTF. The CDR3 DNA sequence: TGCAGCGCCTCCGGGACAGTCTATGGCTACACCTTC.

The rearrangement links TRBV27 to TRBJ1-2; D possibly corresponds to TRBD1 (5 bases). Trimming removed 5 bases at V and 4 bases at J, with 11 bases between. Germline CDR1 and CDR2: MNHEY and SMNVEV (reference sequence). The CDR3 has 13 amino acids. The CDR3 DNA is TGTGCCAGCAGTCCGGCGACAGTCTATGGCTACACCTTC. Translated, it gives CASSPATVYGYTF.

The chain couples TRBV6-4 to TRBJ2-1; D is undetermined. This CDR3 has 15 residues. Germline CDR1 reads MRHNA; CDR2 reads SNTAGT. The V gene lost 0 bases and the J gene lost 0 bases, with 6 bases spanning the gap. The CDR3 region is CASSDSINSYNEQFF. The CDR3 coding sequence is TGTGCCAGCAGTGACTCGATCAACTCCTACAATGAGCAGTTCTTC.

The CDR3 spells CASSITRNTGELFF. As DNA, the CDR3 is TGTGCCAGTAGTATTACTAGGAACACCGGGGAGCTGTTTTTT. This chain uses TRBV19 with TRBJ2-2; possibly TRBD2 for D (5 bases). CDR1 is LNHDA, CDR2 SQIVND, per germline (reference sequence). This CDR3 comprises 14 residues. V was pared by 3 bases and J by 1 base, with 6 bases between.

This chain joins TRBV5-1 and TRBJ1-4; 9 nucleotides line up with TRBD1. CDR3 size: 17 residues. Germline CDR1 and CDR2: SGHRS and YFSETQ. J gave up 4 bases and V 0 bases, and 7 bases lay outside the gene matches. In nucleotides, the CDR3 is TGCGCCAGCAGCTTGGGGGGGACAGGGTTCTTTAATGAAAAACTGTTTTTT. Residues: CASSLGGTGFFNEKLFF.

V gene TRBV5-1 combines with J gene TRBJ2-3; weak D call: TRBD1 (6 bases). The CDR3 covers 14 residues. Germline values: CDR1 SGHRS, CDR2 YFSETQ. V shed 3 bases and J shed 8 bases, with 16 bases lying between them. CDR3 DNA sequence: TGCGCCAGCAGCTCCGATCCGGGACAACCTACGCAGTATTTT. It specifies CASSSDPGQPTQYF.

CDR3 nucleotides: TGCGCCAGCAGCTTGGCAACGGGGTTCAAGTCCTACAATGAGCAGTTCTTC. Protein sequence: CASSLATGFKSYNEQFF. The rearrangement joins TRBV5-1 to TRBJ2-1; the D gene is possibly TRBD2 (5 bases). The CDR3 consists of 17 residues. The germline CDR1 and CDR2 sequences are SGHRS and YFSETQ. Trimming pared 0 bases from V and 1 base from J, leaving 14 bases between.

The gene calls are TRBV3-1 (or the pseudogene TRBV3-2) and TRBJ1-1; D gene unclear. Germline CDR1 reads LGHDT; CDR2 reads YNNKEL (reference sequence). V was cut by 3 bases and J by 5 bases, with 4 bases left in between. This CDR3 contains 11 residues. CDR3 region: CASSQRTEAFF. CDR3 coding DNA: TGTGCCAGCAGCCAGAGAACTGAAGCTTTCTTT.

This clone was recorded only once. The J gene is TRBJ2-7, the V gene TRBV12-3 or TRBV12-4, with D tentatively TRBD2 (5 bases). Between the trimmed V and J ends, which lost 2 bases and 6 bases, there was a span of 11 bases. The CDR3 contains 13 residues. CDR3 region: CASSLKGLGEQYF. In DNA, the CDR3 is TGTGCCAGCAGTTTAAAAGGACTGGGCGAGCAGTACTTC.